The sequence of this TCR beta chain was determined in a study of radiation and T cells in renal cell carcinoma. Study-level background: Nephrectomy followed 15 Gy stereotactic body radiation by 4 weeks. Study observations and caveats: From baseline, blood top tumor clonotypes peaked at 2 weeks post-radiation.

Sequencing was performed with immunoSEQ multiplex PCR; in TCRdb, only in-frame clones are kept and a portion is missing. The sample consists of tens of thousands of clones, approximately 83% of them appearing once. Concerning this clone itself: Its matching antigen is unknown.

Described time point: baseline pretreatment blood. The treatment here: 15 Gy SBRT to primary tumor, nephrectomy 4 weeks later. The patient's renal cell carcinoma had clear cell pathology. This CDR3 region has 15 residues. V was pared by 0 bases and J by 1 base, with 2 bases of the junction left unmatched. CDR1 and CDR2 (germline): SGHKS, YYEKEE (reference sequence). Source: blood, taken from a patient whose treatment included radiotherapy and nephrectomy. The chain links TRBV5-5 to TRBJ2-3; TRBD1 matches 7 bases. The receptor was isolated from a woman in her 70s with renal cell carcinoma. Here the CDR3 DNA reads TGTGCCAGCAGCTTGGAGAGGGGGCGCACAGATACGCAGTATTTT. Amino acid sequence: CASSLERGRTDTQYF.